A selection of T cell receptor beta chains follows, all from one sample in a study of identical twins. MiXCR, applied by TCRdb to the 5' RACE reads, yields one record per CDR3 protein. The data contain roughly 490,000 distinct CDR3 sequences, over 11% of them singletons. This sample was shared with a second study, whose subject was yellow fever vaccine responses in identical twins.

Material: CD4+ T cells sorted from blood. These receptor sequences come from a woman younger than 30 in good health. CDR3s include the opening cysteine and the closing phenylalanine or tryptophan. The D gene is left open where the match is weak. Clone size is given for some rows only: seen once, a few or many times, or a class if the clone is expanded.

V: TRBV28; J: TRBJ2-1; D: -; size: -; CDR3: CASNSRNSFEQFF; DNA: TGTGCCAGCAACAGTCGGAACAGTTTTGAGCAGTTCTTC
V: TRBV5-1; J: TRBJ2-7; D: -; size: many; CDR3: CASSGLSGIGEQYF; DNA: TGCGCCAGCAGCGGATTATCAGGGATCGGGGAGCAGTACTTC
V: TRBV5-6; J: TRBJ2-5; D: TRBD2; size: few; CDR3: CASSLSAGQETQYF; DNA: TGTGCCAGCAGCTTGTCAGCGGGGCAAGAGACCCAGTACTTC
V: TRBV27; J: TRBJ2-4; D: -; size: -; CDR3: CASTLRGGLAKNIQYF; DNA: TGTGCCAGCACCCTTAGAGGCGGACTAGCCAAAAACATTCAGTACTTC
V: TRBV10-3; J: TRBJ2-1; D: -; size: few; CDR3: CAISDRPFYNEQFF; DNA: TGTGCCATCAGCGACAGGCCGTTCTACAATGAGCAGTTCTTC
V: TRBV4-2; J: TRBJ2-3; D: -; size: few; CDR3: CASSNRGARTDTQYF; DNA: TGTGCCAGCAGCAACCGGGGAGCCCGCACAGATACGCAGTATTTT
V: TRBV20-1; J: TRBJ2-3; D: -; size: -; CDR3: CSAPFPESTDTQYF; DNA: TGCAGTGCTCCCTTCCCAGAGAGCACAGATACGCAGTATTTT
V: TRBV15; J: TRBJ1-2; D: -; size: few; CDR3: CATSRVGGSGYTF; DNA: TGTGCCACCAGCAGAGTAGGGGGTAGCGGCTACACCTTC
V: TRBV4-2; J: TRBJ2-7; D: TRBD1; size: few; CDR3: CASGRTGGATYEQYF; DNA: TGTGCCAGCGGACGGACAGGGGGCGCGACCTACGAGCAGTACTTC
V: TRBV15; J: TRBJ2-7; D: -; size: -; CDR3: CATSRGDRGDEQYF; DNA: TGTGCCACCAGCAGAGGGGATAGGGGGGACGAGCAGTACTTC
V: TRBV28; J: TRBJ2-2; D: -; size: many; CDR3: CASMGDPNTGELFF; DNA: TGTGCCAGCATGGGGGACCCGAACACCGGGGAGCTGTTTTTT
V: TRBV20-1; J: TRBJ1-1; D: -; size: many; CDR3: CSARSRYTDAEAFF; DNA: TGCAGTGCTAGATCTCGGTACACCGACGCTGAAGCTTTCTTT
V: TRBV18; J: TRBJ2-7; D: -; size: -; CDR3: CASSPSASYEQYF; DNA: TGTGCCAGCTCACCGTCAGCTTCCTACGAGCAGTACTTC
V: TRBV11-1; J: TRBJ1-2; D: TRBD1; size: few; CDR3: CASSPRDHDRASNYGYTF; DNA: TGTGCCAGCAGCCCTAGGGACCACGACAGGGCCAGCAACTATGGCTACACCTTC
V: TRBV7-6; J: TRBJ2-1; D: -; size: -; CDR3: CASSLGGRKSYNEQFF; DNA: TGTGCCAGCAGCTTAGGTGGGCGAAAGTCCTACAATGAGCAGTTCTTC
V: TRBV6-5; J: TRBJ1-3; D: TRBD1; size: few; CDR3: CASSLGQGSGNTIYF; DNA: TGTGCCAGCAGTTTAGGACAGGGCTCTGGAAACACCATATATTTT
V: TRBV2; J: TRBJ2-2; D: -; size: few; CDR3: CASRGRAPTGELFF; DNA: TGTGCCAGCAGGGGCAGGGCCCCAACCGGGGAGCTGTTTTTT
V: TRBV3-1; J: TRBJ2-6; D: TRBD1; size: few; CDR3: CASSQLGQGGANVLTF; DNA: TGTGCCAGCAGCCAACTTGGACAGGGTGGGGCCAACGTCCTGACTTTC
V: TRBV5-5; J: TRBJ1-6; D: -; size: few; CDR3: CASSLRGPDNSPLHF; DNA: TGTGCCAGCAGCTTGAGGGGTCCAGATAATTCACCCCTCCACTTT
V: TRBV12-3/TRBV12-4; J: TRBJ2-7; D: TRBD1; size: many; CDR3: CASSSPDRGYEQYF; DNA: TGTGCCAGCAGTTCTCCCGACAGGGGCTACGAGCAGTACTTC
V: TRBV24-1; J: TRBJ2-1; D: TRBD1; size: -; CDR3: CATSDDIPGQGASSNEQFF; DNA: TGTGCCACCAGTGATGACATTCCGGGACAGGGGGCGTCGAGCAATGAGCAGTTCTTC
V: TRBV5-1; J: TRBJ1-1; D: -; size: -; CDR3: CASSLDRTTEAFF; DNA: TGCGCCAGCAGCTTGGATAGGACCACTGAAGCTTTCTTT
V: TRBV20-1; J: TRBJ2-7; D: -; size: few; CDR3: CSARDWGTAAYEQYF; DNA: TGCAGTGCTAGAGATTGGGGGACTGCAGCCTACGAGCAGTACTTC
V: TRBV3-1; J: TRBJ2-1; D: -; size: few; CDR3: CASSQIRWDDEQFF; DNA: TGTGCCAGCAGCCAGATTCGGTGGGATGATGAGCAGTTCTTC
V: TRBV5-1; J: TRBJ1-1; D: -; size: many; CDR3: CASSLENLRGNTEAFF; DNA: TGCGCCAGCAGCTTGGAAAACCTCAGGGGGAACACTGAAGCTTTCTTT
V: TRBV20-1; J: TRBJ2-1; D: -; size: -; CDR3: CSAKTWDGSSYNEQFF; DNA: TGCAGTGCTAAAACTTGGGACGGCAGCTCCTACAATGAGCAGTTCTTC
V: TRBV15; J: TRBJ2-1; D: TRBD1; size: -; CDR3: CATNDGTGDNEQFF; DNA: TGTGCCACCAACGACGGGACAGGTGACAATGAGCAGTTCTTC